What follows are 6 T cell receptor beta chains derived from one specimen sequenced in a study of sequential checkpoint blockade in melanoma. As to treatment: randomized to nivolumab then ipilimumab (arm A) or the reverse (arm B). The assay was immunoSEQ multiplex PCR, and TCRdb's table has in-frame clones only and misses some. The sample lists roughly 1,100 clones, about 30% occurring once. Sequencing was performed on tumor tissue (inferred from file names), taken from a patient given nivolumab and ipilimumab in sequence. All receptors derive from a human donor with melanoma.

This clone was counted only a few times. The CDR3 region has the DNA TGTGCCAGCAGTACGATTACAGGGATTGGCACTGAAGCTTTCTTT. Encoded protein: CASSTITGIGTEAFF. The genes are TRBV6-8 and TRBJ1-1, with D possibly TRBD1 on 6 matching bases. Germline assignment: CDR1 MNHGY and CDR2 SAAAGT. Deletions cut 5 bases from V and 4 bases from J, with 17 bases between. This CDR3 comprises 15 residues.

This clone showed up just a few times. This chain connects TRBV6-8 to TRBJ1-2; D not resolved. The length of the CDR3 is 13 residues. Germline CDR1 MNHGY, CDR2 SAAAGT. V was clipped by 10 bases and J by 2 bases, with 14 bases between them. This chain's CDR3 is CATKLGGNYGYTF. The CDR3, as DNA: TGTGCCACCAAATTAGGAGGAAACTATGGCTACACCTTC.

By frequency in the sample, this clone is medium-sized. The chain recombines TRBV11-3 with TRBJ2-7, with TRBD2 matching 8 bases. After removal of 3 bases from V and 7 bases from J, the junction contained 8 bases not matched to a gene. The CDR3 spans 14 residues. Germline lookup yields CDR1 SGHNT and CDR2 YENEEA. Here the CDR3 DNA reads TGTGCCAGCAGCTTCAGCGGGAGTATCTCTGAGCAGTACTTC. It is translated as CASSFSGSISEQYF.

This clone is judged medium-sized. The CDR3 sequence is CASSRTSTNEKLFF. In DNA, the CDR3 is TGTGCCAGCAGTCGGACATCAACTAATGAAAAACTGTTTTTT. V gene TRBV11-3 combines with J gene TRBJ1-4; possible D gene TRBD1, 5 bases. Trimming removed 6 bases from V and 0 bases from J, with 8 bases in between. The germline V gene has CDR1 SGHNT and CDR2 YENEEA. The CDR3 covers 14 residues.

The rearrangement links TRBV19 to TRBJ1-4; 9 bases line up with TRBD1. Germline CDR1 reads LNHDA; CDR2 reads SQIVND (reference sequence). CDR3 length equals 17 residues. Trimming took 6 bases from V and 8 from J; bases not matched to a gene: 16. CDR3 bases: TGTGCCAGTAGCGACCGGACAGGGGACCTCTTTCGGGAAAAACTGTTTTTT. This sequence encodes CASSDRTGDLFREKLFF.

The J gene is TRBJ1-1, the V gene TRBV12-5; D gene unclear. Germline assignment: CDR1 LGHNT and CDR2 FRNRAP. The CDR3 is made up of 13 amino acids. In DNA form, the CDR3 reads TGTGCCAGCCTTCGGGAGGCAGGCACTGAAGCTTTCTTT. Protein: CASLREAGTEAFF.